The sample holds one count of the clone carrying this T cell receptor beta chain. No antigen is known for it. The data derive from a study of cytomegalovirus exposure and HLA in healthy donors. Points from the study as a whole: Further analysis was carried out later, and it showed several of the most significant clusters appearing linked to common viral pathogens. Later on, a genetic analysis was performed. It linked a missense variant in DCLRE1C with V- and J-gene trimming of TCR beta. Researchers catalogued 160 or so TCR beta chains as cytomegalovirus-associated.

Germline CDR1 reads MNHEY; CDR2 reads SVGAGI. V lost 5 bases, J lost 0 bases, and 7 bases lay in between. The CDR3 covers 14 residues. PCR used 60 Vbeta primers and 13 Jbeta primers. Measured with immunoSEQ multiplex PCR; TCRdb has only the in-frame clones, and not every one. The data show over 25,000 clones, about 64% seen once. This clonotype was sampled from a male donor in good health and CMV-seropositive. Sequences were obtained from PBMCs. The chain carries TRBV6-5 and TRBJ1-4; tentatively, D is TRBD1 (5 bases). CDR3 amino acids: CASSRGPTNEKLFF. CDR3 in DNA: TGTGCCAGCAGTAGGGGTCCAACTAATGAAAAACTGTTTTTT.